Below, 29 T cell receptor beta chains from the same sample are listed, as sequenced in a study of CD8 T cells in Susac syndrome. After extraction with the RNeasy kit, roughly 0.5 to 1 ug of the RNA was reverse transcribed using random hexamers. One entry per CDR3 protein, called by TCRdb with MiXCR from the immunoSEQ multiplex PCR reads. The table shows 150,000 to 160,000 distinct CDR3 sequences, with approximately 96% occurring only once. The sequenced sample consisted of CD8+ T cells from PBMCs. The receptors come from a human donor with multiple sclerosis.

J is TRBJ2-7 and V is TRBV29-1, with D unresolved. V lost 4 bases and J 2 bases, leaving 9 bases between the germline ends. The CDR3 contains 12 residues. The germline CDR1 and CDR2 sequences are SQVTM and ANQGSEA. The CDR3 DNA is TGCAGCGTTGGTGGCAGTACCTACGAGCAGTACTTC. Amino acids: CSVGGSTYEQYF.

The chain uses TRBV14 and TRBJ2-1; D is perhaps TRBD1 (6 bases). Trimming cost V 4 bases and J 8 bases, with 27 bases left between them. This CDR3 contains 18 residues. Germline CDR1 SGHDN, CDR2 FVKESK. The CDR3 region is CASSPIMTTETGTDEQFF. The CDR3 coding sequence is TGTGCCAGCAGCCCAATAATGACAACAGAAACAGGGACCGATGAGCAGTTCTTC.

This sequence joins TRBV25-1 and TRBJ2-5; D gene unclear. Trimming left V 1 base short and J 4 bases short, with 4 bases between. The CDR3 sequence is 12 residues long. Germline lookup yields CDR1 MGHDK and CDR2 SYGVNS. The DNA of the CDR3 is TGTGCCAGCAGTGAATTGCGAGAGACCCAGTACTTC. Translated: CASSELRETQYF.

This CDR3 is CASSKDRVDTDTQYF. The DNA for the CDR3 is TGTGCCAGCAGTAAAGACAGGGTCGACACAGATACGCAGTATTTT. The rearrangement links TRBV28 to TRBJ2-3; the match to TRBD1 covers 7 bases. Looked up from germline, CDR1 is MDHEN and CDR2 is SYDVKM. The CDR3 is 15 amino acids. J gave up 2 bases and V 5 bases, and 7 bases lay outside the gene matches.

The CDR3 coding sequence is TGCAGCGTTGAAGATCGGCAGGGGGGAACTGAAGCTTTCTTT. Protein: CSVEDRQGGTEAFF. The genes are TRBV29-1 and TRBJ1-1; 7 nucleotides match TRBD1. The CDR3 runs to 14 residues. Germline V gene data show CDR1 as SQVTM and CDR2 as ANQGSEA. Unmatched junction bases numbered 6, after V lost 0 bases and J lost 5 bases.

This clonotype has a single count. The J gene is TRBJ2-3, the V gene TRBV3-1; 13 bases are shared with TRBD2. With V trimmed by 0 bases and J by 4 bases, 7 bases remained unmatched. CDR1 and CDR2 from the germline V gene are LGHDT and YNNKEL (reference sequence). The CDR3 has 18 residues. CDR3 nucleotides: TGTGCCAGCAGCCAAGATAAGGGACTAGCGGGGATCGCAGATACGCAGTATTTT. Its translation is CASSQDKGLAGIADTQYF.

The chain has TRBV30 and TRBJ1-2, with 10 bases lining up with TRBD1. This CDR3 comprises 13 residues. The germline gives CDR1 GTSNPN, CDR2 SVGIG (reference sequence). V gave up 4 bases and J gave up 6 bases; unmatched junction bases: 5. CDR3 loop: CAWTLGTGDGYTF. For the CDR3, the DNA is TGTGCCTGGACCCTCGGGACAGGGGATGGCTACACCTTC.

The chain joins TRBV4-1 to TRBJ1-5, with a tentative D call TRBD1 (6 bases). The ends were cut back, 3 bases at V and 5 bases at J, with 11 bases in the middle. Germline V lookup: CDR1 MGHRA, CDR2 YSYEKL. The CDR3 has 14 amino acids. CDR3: CASSHVGADQPQHF. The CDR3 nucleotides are TGCGCCAGCAGCCATGTGGGGGCGGATCAGCCCCAGCATTTT.

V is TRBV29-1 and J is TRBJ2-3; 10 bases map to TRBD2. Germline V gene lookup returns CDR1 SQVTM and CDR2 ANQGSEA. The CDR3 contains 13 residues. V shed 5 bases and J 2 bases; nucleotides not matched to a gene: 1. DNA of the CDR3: TGCAGCGTTAGCGGGGGGGCCACAGATACGCAGTATTTT. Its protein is CSVSGGATDTQYF.

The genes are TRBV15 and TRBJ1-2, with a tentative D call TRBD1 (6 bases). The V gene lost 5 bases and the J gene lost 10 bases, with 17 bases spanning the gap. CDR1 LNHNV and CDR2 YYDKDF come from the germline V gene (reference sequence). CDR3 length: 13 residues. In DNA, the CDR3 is TGTGCCACCAGCGGAAGAGGGGAGGGGGTCTACACCTTC. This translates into CATSGRGEGVYTF.

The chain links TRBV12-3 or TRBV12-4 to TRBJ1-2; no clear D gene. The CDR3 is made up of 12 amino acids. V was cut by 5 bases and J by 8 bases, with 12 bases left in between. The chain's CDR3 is CASSPDSRGYTF. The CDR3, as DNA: TGTGCCAGCAGTCCCGATAGTCGAGGCTACACCTTC.

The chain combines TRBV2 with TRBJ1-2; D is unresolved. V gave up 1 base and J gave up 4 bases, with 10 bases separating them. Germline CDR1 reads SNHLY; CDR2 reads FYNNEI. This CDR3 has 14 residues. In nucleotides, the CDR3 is TGTGCCAGCAGTGAAGATTTTGCGACCTATGGCTACACCTTC. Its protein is CASSEDFATYGYTF.

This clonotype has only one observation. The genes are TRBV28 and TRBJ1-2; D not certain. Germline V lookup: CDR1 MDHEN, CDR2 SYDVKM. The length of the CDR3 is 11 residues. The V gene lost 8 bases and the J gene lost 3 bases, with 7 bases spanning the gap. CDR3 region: CASASDYGYTF. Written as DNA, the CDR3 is TGTGCCAGCGCTTCAGACTATGGCTACACCTTC.

Here the CDR3 reads CASSPGTGLSYEQYF. Written as DNA, the CDR3 is TGTGCCAGCTCCCCCGGGACAGGACTTTCCTACGAGCAGTACTTC. V and J are TRBV7-6 and TRBJ2-7; the match to TRBD1 covers 8 bases. The junction had 10 bases not matched to a gene; V was cut back by 8 bases and J by 1 base. The CDR3 has 15 residues. Germline CDR1 SGHVS, CDR2 FNYEAQ. The variable domain in full, with the rest retrieved from reference TRBV7-6 and TRBJ2-7, is GAGVSQSPRYKVTKRGQDVALRCDPISGHVSLYWYRQALGQGPEFLTYFNYEAQQDKSGLPNDRFSAERPEGSISTLTIQRTEQRDSAMYRCASSPGTGLSYEQYFGPGTRLTVT.

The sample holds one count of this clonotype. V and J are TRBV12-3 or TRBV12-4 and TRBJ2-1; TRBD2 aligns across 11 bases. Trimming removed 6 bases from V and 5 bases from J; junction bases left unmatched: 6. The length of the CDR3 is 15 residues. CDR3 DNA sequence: TGTGCCAGCAGCCCGTCTAGCGGGGGGAACAATGAGCAGTTCTTC. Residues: CASSPSSGGNNEQFF.

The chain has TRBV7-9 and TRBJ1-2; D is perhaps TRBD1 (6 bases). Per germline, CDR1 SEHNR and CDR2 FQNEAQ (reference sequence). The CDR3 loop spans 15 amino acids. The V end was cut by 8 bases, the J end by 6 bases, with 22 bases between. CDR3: CASGLTGNTMNGYTF. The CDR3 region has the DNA TGTGCCAGCGGGTTGACAGGCAACACTATGAATGGCTACACCTTC.

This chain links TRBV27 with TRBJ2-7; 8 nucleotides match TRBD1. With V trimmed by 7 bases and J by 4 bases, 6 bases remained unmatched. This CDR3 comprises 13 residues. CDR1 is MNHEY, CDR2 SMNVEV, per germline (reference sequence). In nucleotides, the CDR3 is TGTGCCAGCATAGGACAGGGAATTTACGAGCAGTACTTC. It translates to CASIGQGIYEQYF.

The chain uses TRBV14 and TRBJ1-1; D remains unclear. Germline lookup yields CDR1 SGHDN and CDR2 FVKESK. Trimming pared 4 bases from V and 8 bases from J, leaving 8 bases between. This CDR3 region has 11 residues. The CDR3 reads CASSLEGEAFF. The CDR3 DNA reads TGTGCCAGCAGCCTGGAGGGCGAAGCTTTCTTT.

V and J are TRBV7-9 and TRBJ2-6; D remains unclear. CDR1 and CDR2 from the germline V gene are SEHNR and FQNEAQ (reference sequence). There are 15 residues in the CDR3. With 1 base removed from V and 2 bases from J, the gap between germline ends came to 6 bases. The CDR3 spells CASSLGGAGANVLTF. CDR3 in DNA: TGTGCCAGCAGCTTAGGCGGAGCTGGGGCCAACGTCCTGACTTTC.

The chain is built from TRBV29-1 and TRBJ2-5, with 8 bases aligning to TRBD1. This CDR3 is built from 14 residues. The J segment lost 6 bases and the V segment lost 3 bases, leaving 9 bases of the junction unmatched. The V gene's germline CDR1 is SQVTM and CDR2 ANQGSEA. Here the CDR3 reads CSVDSRGQKQTQYF. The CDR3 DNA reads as TGCAGCGTTGATTCCAGGGGGCAGAAACAGACCCAGTACTTC. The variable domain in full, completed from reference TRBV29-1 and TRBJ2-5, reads SAVISQKPSRDICQRGTSLTIQCQVDSQVTMMFWYRQQPGQSLTLIATANQGSEATYESGFVIDKFPISRPNLTFSTLTVSNMSPEDSSIYLCSVDSRGQKQTQYFGPGTRLLVL.

The CDR3: CSARTRDGNTIYF. CDR3 nucleotides: TGCAGTGCTAGGACCAGGGATGGAAACACCATATATTTT. The chain has TRBV20-1 and TRBJ1-3, with D possibly matching TRBD1 (5 bases). Germline CDR1 is DFQATT and CDR2 is SNEGSKA (reference sequence). This CDR3 is built from 13 residues. V was pared by 3 bases and J by 3 bases, with 9 bases between.

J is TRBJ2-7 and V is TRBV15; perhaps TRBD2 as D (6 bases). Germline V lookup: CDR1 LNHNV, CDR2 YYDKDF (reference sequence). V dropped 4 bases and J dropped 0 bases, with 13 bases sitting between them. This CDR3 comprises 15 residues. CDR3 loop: CATSTSRGYSYEQYF. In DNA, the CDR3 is TGTGCCACCAGCACGAGCCGGGGGTACTCCTACGAGCAGTACTTC.

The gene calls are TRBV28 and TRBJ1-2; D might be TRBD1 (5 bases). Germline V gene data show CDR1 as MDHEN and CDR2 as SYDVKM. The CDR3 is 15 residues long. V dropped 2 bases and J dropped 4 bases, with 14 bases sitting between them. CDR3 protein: CASSLMLQARYGYTF. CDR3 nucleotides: TGTGCCAGCAGTTTAATGTTACAGGCCCGCTATGGCTACACCTTC.

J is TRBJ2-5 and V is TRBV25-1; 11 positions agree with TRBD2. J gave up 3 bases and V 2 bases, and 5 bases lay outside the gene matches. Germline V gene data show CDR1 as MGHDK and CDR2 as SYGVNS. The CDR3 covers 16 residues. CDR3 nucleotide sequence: TGTGCCAGCAGTGAAAATCCGGGACTAGCGGAAGAGACCCAGTACTTC. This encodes CASSENPGLAEETQYF.

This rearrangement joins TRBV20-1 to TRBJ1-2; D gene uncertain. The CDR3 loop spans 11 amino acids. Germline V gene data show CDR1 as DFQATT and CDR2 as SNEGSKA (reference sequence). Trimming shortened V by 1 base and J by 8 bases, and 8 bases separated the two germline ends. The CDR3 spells CSARAGEGYTF. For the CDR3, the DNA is TGCAGTGCTAGAGCCGGTGAAGGCTACACCTTC.

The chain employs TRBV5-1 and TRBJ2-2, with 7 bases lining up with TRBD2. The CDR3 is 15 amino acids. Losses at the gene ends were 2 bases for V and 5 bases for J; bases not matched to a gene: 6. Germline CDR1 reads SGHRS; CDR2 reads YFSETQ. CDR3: CASSLRGEGTGELFF. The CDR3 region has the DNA TGCGCCAGCAGCTTACGCGGGGAGGGGACCGGGGAGCTGTTTTTT.

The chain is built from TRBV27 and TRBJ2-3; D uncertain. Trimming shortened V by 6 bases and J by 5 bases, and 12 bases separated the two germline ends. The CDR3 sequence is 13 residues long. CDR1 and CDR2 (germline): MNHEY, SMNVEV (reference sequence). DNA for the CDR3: TGTGCCAGCAGGGAAAAACCCCGAGATACGCAGTATTTT. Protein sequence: CASREKPRDTQYF.

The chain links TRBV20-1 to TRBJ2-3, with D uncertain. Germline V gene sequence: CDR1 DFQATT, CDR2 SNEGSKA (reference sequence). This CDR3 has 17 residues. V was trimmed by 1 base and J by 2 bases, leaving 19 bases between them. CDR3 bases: TGCAGTGCTAGAGCCCTGGAGTCTGCCTCTAACACAGATACGCAGTATTTT. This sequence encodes CSARALESASNTDTQYF.

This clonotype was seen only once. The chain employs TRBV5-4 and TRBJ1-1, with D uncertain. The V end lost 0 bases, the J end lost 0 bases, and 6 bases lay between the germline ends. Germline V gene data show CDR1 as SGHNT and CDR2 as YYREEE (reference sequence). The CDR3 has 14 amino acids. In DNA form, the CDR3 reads TGTGCCAGCAGCTTGGCCGGAATGAACACTGAAGCTTTCTTT. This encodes CASSLAGMNTEAFF.